The text below deals with one T cell receptor beta chain. What it binds is unknown. CDR1 and CDR2 (germline): SNHLY, FYNNEI. Trimming cost V 9 bases and J 3 bases, with 22 bases left between them. The CDR3 length is 16 residues. The sample is drawn from a study of PD-1 blockade in classical Hodgkin lymphoma. Libraries were prepared by immunoSEQ multiplex PCR; TCRdb keeps only in-frame clonotypes and omits some of them. The table lists 25,000 to 35,000 clones, roughly 80% of them singletons. The study, taken as a whole, reports: The study found that TCR diversity rose significantly by C4D1 in CD4+ but not CD8+ cells. Some patients started nivolumab under 1 year after ASCT, and they were excluded. Compared with healthy donors, newly diagnosed patients reportedly showed lower baseline TCR diversity.

Time point defined: cycle 4 day 1 (C4D1), after five to seven weeks of nivolumab. Autologous stem cell transplantation was followed by relapse in every patient, and brentuximab vedotin exposure varied. Starting with thawed PBMCs, CD4+ T cells were purified by magnetic negative selection. Progressive disease, partial response or complete response was each patient's best response. The clonotype comes from a human donor with classical Hodgkin lymphoma. The chain joins TRBV2 to TRBJ2-3; weak D call: TRBD2 (6 bases). The sequencing used CD4+ T cells from blood, collected before the fourth cycle of nivolumab. The CDR3 nucleotides are TGTGCCAGTAACAGTAGGGGACTCCGTGAAACAGATACGCAGTATTTT. As protein: CASNSRGLRETDTQYF.